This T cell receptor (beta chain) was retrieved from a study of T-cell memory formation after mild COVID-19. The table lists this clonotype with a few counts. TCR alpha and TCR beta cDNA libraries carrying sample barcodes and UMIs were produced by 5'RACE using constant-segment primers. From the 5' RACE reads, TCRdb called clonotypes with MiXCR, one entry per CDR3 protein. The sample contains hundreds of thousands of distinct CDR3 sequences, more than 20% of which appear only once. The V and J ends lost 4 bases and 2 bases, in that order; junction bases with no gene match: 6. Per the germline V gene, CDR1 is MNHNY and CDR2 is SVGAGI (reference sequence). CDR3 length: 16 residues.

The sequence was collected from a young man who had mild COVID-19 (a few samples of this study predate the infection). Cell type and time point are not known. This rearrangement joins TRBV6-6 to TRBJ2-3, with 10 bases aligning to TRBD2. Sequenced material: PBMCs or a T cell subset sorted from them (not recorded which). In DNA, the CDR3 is TGTGCCAGCAGTTTTCTAGCGGGGGCCTTCACAGATACGCAGTATTTT. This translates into CASSFLAGAFTDTQYF.